The entry below gives a single TCR beta chain sequence along with its context. No antigen is known for it. Germline CDR1 is SGHVS and CDR2 is FNYEAQ. J lost 2 bases, V lost 5 bases, and 5 bases had no gene match. CDR3 length: 14 residues. This entry is derived from a study of early T cells in non-severe SARS-CoV-2 infection. Study overall: Sequencing input comprised bulk RNA from unsorted whole blood; chain pairing was not available.

Study-wide results and limits: The VDJdb matching leaned toward anti-spike CD8 responses and overlooked private and CD4 specificities.

Tagging with unique molecular identifiers was applied to individual cDNA molecules. TCRdb passed the 5' RACE reads through MiXCR, listing each CDR3 protein once. Of roughly 110,000 distinct CDR3 sequences detected, approximately 12% appear once; the ten largest clones hold approximately 7.3%. The source of this sequence is an adult who was a healthcare worker with PCR-confirmed SARS-CoV-2 infection or an uninfected control (not recorded which). The V gene is TRBV7-6, the J gene TRBJ2-7, with TRBD2 identical over 8 bases. Sequenced: whole blood. The CDR3 coding sequence is TGTGCCAGCAGCCCGGGACTAGGGGCCTACGAGCAGTACTTC. Translating gives CASSPGLGAYEQYF.